What follows are 14 T cell receptor beta chains derived from one specimen sequenced in a study of T-cell memory formation after mild COVID-19. Each CDR3 protein is one row after TCRdb ran MiXCR on the 5' RACE reads. The sample lists nearly 110,000 distinct CDR3 sequences; 17% were seen once. Sequencing was performed on PBMCs or a T cell subset sorted from them (not recorded which). The receptors shown here come from an adult woman who had mild COVID-19 (a few samples of this study predate the infection). Cell type and time point are not known.

The V gene is TRBV7-9, the J gene TRBJ1-1, with D perhaps matching TRBD1 (5 bases). Germline CDR1 and CDR2: SEHNR and FQNEAQ (reference sequence). CDR3 length: 14 residues. Trimming shortened V by 1 base and J by 4 bases, and 10 bases separated the two germline ends. DNA of the CDR3: TGTGCCAGCAGCTTAGATTCAGGGAGCACTGAAGCTTTCTTT. Residues: CASSLDSGSTEAFF. Complete variable domain (other parts from reference TRBV7-9 and TRBJ1-1): DTGVSQNPRHKITKRGQNVTFRCDPISEHNRLYWYRQTLGQGPEFLTYFQNEAQLEKSRLLSDRFSAERPKGSFSTLEIQRTEQGDSAMYLCASSLDSGSTEAFFGQGTRLTVV.

This clonotype has just a few counts. J is TRBJ2-7 and V is TRBV7-9; D gene ambiguous. This CDR3 region has 14 residues. The V end lost 2 bases, the J end lost 2 bases, and 10 bases lay between the germline ends. CDR1 and CDR2 (germline): SEHNR, FQNEAQ (reference sequence). The CDR3 protein is CASSLNTRTYEQYF. DNA for the CDR3: TGTGCCAGCAGCTTAAATACGCGTACCTACGAGCAGTACTTC.

V gene TRBV7-3 combines with J gene TRBJ2-1; 9 positions agree with TRBD2. There are 16 residues in the CDR3. Germline assignment: CDR1 SGHTA and CDR2 FQGTGA. V trimming: 3 bases; J trimming: 4 bases; junction bases outside the gene matches: 7. CDR3 residues: CASSFSSGERYNEQFF. The CDR3 DNA follows: TGTGCCAGCAGCTTCTCTAGCGGGGAGAGGTACAATGAGCAGTTCTTC.

The rearrangement links TRBV5-4 to TRBJ2-7; 9 bases align to TRBD2. Per germline, CDR1 SGHNT and CDR2 YYREEE (reference sequence). The V gene end was trimmed by 0 bases and the J gene end by 0 bases; junction bases not matched to a gene: 1. The CDR3 runs to 15 residues. CDR3 nucleotide sequence: TGTGCCAGCAGCTTGGTAGCGGGGGCCTCCTACGAGCAGTACTTC. Translated, it gives CASSLVAGASYEQYF.

This clonotype was observed many times. This chain links TRBV11-3 with TRBJ2-1; D possibly corresponds to TRBD2 (6 bases). The germline V gene has CDR1 SGHNT and CDR2 YENEEA. Trimming stripped 5 bases from V and 7 bases from J, with 18 bases between. The length of the CDR3 is 15 residues. In DNA form, the CDR3 reads TGTGCCAGCAGCCTCCCCGGGGGAGAAGGTAATGAGCAGTTCTTC. Residues: CASSLPGGEGNEQFF.

This clonotype has a count of ten or more. The genes are TRBV18 and TRBJ2-1, with D perhaps given as TRBD1 or TRBD2 (5 bases each). The CDR3 contains 13 residues. V dropped 6 bases and J dropped 4 bases, with 10 bases sitting between them. The germline V gene has CDR1 KGHSH and CDR2 LQKENI. The CDR3 is CASSQGRYNEQFF. The CDR3 DNA reads as TGTGCCAGCTCGCAGGGACGATACAATGAGCAGTTCTTC.

The chain joins TRBV5-1 to TRBJ1-1; D gene uncertain. Looked up from germline, CDR1 is SGHRS and CDR2 is YFSETQ. V lost 0 bases and J 1 base, leaving 10 bases between the germline ends. The CDR3 contains 15 residues. CDR3 in amino acids: CASSLGFQENTEAFF. For the CDR3, the DNA is TGCGCCAGCAGCTTGGGGTTTCAGGAGAACACTGAAGCTTTCTTT.

The sample holds a few counts of this clonotype. The chain carries TRBV7-8 and TRBJ2-2; D ambiguous. In germline, CDR1 is SGHVS, CDR2 FQNEAQ. V was cut by 5 bases and J by 7 bases, with 11 bases left in between. The CDR3 is 13 residues long. The CDR3 sequence: CASSQGPFGELFF. The CDR3 DNA sequence: TGTGCCAGCAGCCAAGGTCCGTTCGGGGAGCTGTTTTTT. Filled out from reference TRBV7-8 and TRBJ2-2, the complete variable domain reads GAGVSQSPRYKVAKRGQDVALRCDPISGHVSLFWYQQALGQGPEFLTYFQNEAQLDKSGLPSDRFFAERPEGSVSTLKIQRTQQEDSAVYLCASSQGPFGELFFGEGSRLTVL.

This chain uses TRBV20-1 with TRBJ2-7; 9 bases line up with TRBD2. Germline V gives CDR1 DFQATT, CDR2 SNEGSKA (reference sequence). The CDR3 loop spans 15 amino acids. The ends lost 6 bases at V and 4 bases at J; junction bases unmatched: 13. The CDR3 loop reads CSAEESVAGGYEQYF. The DNA for the CDR3 is TGCAGTGCCGAAGAGAGCGTCGCGGGGGGGTACGAGCAGTACTTC.

This clonotype turned up a few times. V gene TRBV6-6 combines with J gene TRBJ2-4, with TRBD1 matching 7 bases. The V and J ends lost 9 bases and 2 bases, in that order; junction bases with no gene match: 13. Looked up from germline, CDR1 is MNHNY and CDR2 is SVGAGI (reference sequence). The CDR3 contains 16 residues. The CDR3 spells CASRHYQGEPKNIQYF. The CDR3 DNA is TGTGCCAGTAGACATTATCAGGGGGAGCCCAAAAACATTCAGTACTTC.

The chain carries TRBV5-1 and TRBJ1-1; TRBD1 agrees at 7 bases. Germline V gene sequence: CDR1 SGHRS, CDR2 YFSETQ. The CDR3 runs to 15 residues. With 2 bases clipped from V and 0 bases from J, the junction kept 4 bases outside the gene matches. The DNA of the CDR3 is TGCGCCAGCAGCTTATGGGACAGCATGAACACTGAAGCTTTCTTT. Protein: CASSLWDSMNTEAFF.

The genes are TRBV10-3 and TRBJ1-1, with D maybe TRBD1 (5 bases). The V end was cut by 8 bases, the J end by 5 bases, with 12 bases between. Germline-derived CDR1 and CDR2 are ENHRY and SYGVKD. This CDR3 is built from 12 residues. This CDR3 reads CAILEGLTEAFF. CDR3 nucleotides: TGTGCCATCCTTGAGGGGTTGACTGAAGCTTTCTTT.

This clonotype appeared a few times. The rearrangement uses TRBV24-1 and TRBJ2-7, with D possibly matching TRBD1 (6 bases). CDR1 is KGHDR, CDR2 SFDVKD, per germline. There are 14 residues in the CDR3. The V end was cut by 10 bases, the J end by 0 bases, with 15 bases between. The CDR3 bases are TGTGCCACAAGAATACAGGGCCCCTCCTACGAGCAGTACTTC. Translated: CATRIQGPSYEQYF.

The chain couples TRBV21-1 to TRBJ2-1; the tabulated D call, TRBD2, remains unverified against the DNA. TRBV21-1 is tagged as a pseudogene. This CDR3 has 16 residues. The CDR3, as DNA: TGTGCCAGCAGCCAAATAGCGACTAGCGGGATTGATGAGCAGTTCTTC. This encodes CASSQIATSGIDEQFF.